Following are 13 T cell receptor beta chains from one sample sequenced in a study of human T cells and chemical hapten exposure. Time point described: patch test 1, 2 weeks after DPC sensitization. The treatment was: therapeutic diphenylcyclopropenone sensitization with weekly scalp DPC. Each CDR3 protein gets one entry after TCRdb re-called the RACE reads with MiXCR. Among 120,000 or so distinct CDR3 sequences listed, roughly 15% were seen once. The specimen comprised whole blood, sampled in connection with sensitization to the hapten diphenylcyclopropenone (DPC). These TCRs come from a man younger than 35 with alopecia areata. Some clones in this sample may be carry-over from other donors' samples.

This clonotype showed up just a few times. The chain couples TRBV3-1 to TRBJ1-6, with 10 bases lining up with TRBD1. V dropped 3 bases and J dropped 1; count of bases not matched to a gene: 6. The CDR3 runs to 18 residues. The germline gives CDR1 LGHDT, CDR2 YNNKEL (reference sequence). In nucleotides, the CDR3 is TGTGCCAGCAGCCAGAGACGGACAGGGGGATCCTATAATTCACCCCTCCACTTT. Translating it yields CASSQRRTGGSYNSPLHF.

This clonotype was observed at least ten times. This chain connects TRBV7-6 to TRBJ1-2; D gene ambiguous. This CDR3 is built from 14 residues. Trimming pared 0 bases from V and 5 bases from J, leaving 10 bases between. CDR1 is SGHVS and CDR2 is FNYEAQ in the germline V gene. In nucleotides, the CDR3 is TGTGCCAGCAGCTTAGCAGTCTCCGATTATGGCTACACCTTC. Translated: CASSLAVSDYGYTF.

This clonotype was observed at least ten times. The gene calls are TRBV23-1 and TRBJ2-7; tentative D call: TRBD2 (5 bases). TRBV23-1 is placed among ORFs of uncertain function. V lost 7 bases to trimming and J lost 2 bases, with 15 bases between them. The CDR3 spans 14 residues. The CDR3 loop reads CASKRSYYPYEQYV. The CDR3, as DNA: TGCGCCAGCAAGCGGAGCTACTACCCCTACGAGCAGTACGTC.

This clonotype has just a few counts. The chain couples TRBV7-2 to TRBJ1-3, with D perhaps TRBD1 (6 bases). Trimming pared 0 bases from V and 0 bases from J, leaving 9 bases between. The CDR3 has 16 residues. The V gene's germline CDR1 is SGHTA and CDR2 FQGNSA. CDR3 sequence: CASSLAWDNSGNTIYF. DNA of the CDR3: TGTGCCAGCAGCTTAGCTTGGGACAACTCTGGAAACACCATATATTTT.

This clonotype has just a few counts. CDR3 nucleotide sequence: TGTGCCAGCAGCTTAGTGGGACAGGGTTCCTATGGCTACACCTTC. Encoded protein: CASSLVGQGSYGYTF. This chain connects TRBV7-8 to TRBJ1-2, with TRBD1 matching 9 bases. The length of the CDR3 is 15 residues. Germline V CDR1 and CDR2: SGHVS, FQNEAQ. The ends lost 1 base at V and 4 bases at J; junction bases unmatched: 4. Full variable domain (outside the CDR3, taken from reference TRBV7-8 and TRBJ1-2): GAGVSQSPRYKVAKRGQDVALRCDPISGHVSLFWYQQALGQGPEFLTYFQNEAQLDKSGLPSDRFFAERPEGSVSTLKIQRTQQEDSAVYLCASSLVGQGSYGYTFGSGTRLTVV.

This chain links TRBV6-5 with TRBJ1-2, with D maybe TRBD1 (5 bases). The CDR3 is made up of 13 amino acids. The V gene's germline CDR1 is MNHEY and CDR2 SVGAGI. V was pared by 2 bases and J by 8 bases, with 12 bases between. This CDR3 is CASSYHWGDGYTF. Written as DNA, the CDR3 is TGTGCCAGCAGTTACCACTGGGGCGACGGCTACACCTTC.

The chain is built from TRBV4-3 and TRBJ2-1; TRBD2 agrees at 7 bases. The CDR3 consists of 16 residues. Germline V lookup: CDR1 LGHNA, CDR2 YSLEER. V was clipped by 1 base and J by 4 bases; unmatched bases: 7. The CDR3 here is CASSQVSSGRYNEQFF. The CDR3, as DNA: TGCGCCAGCAGCCAAGTCTCTAGCGGCCGATACAATGAGCAGTTCTTC.

The V call is TRBV24-1, the J call TRBJ2-3; 7 bases agree with TRBD2. Germline loops: CDR1 KGHDR, CDR2 SFDVKD. This CDR3 has 16 residues. V shed 5 bases and J 0 bases; nucleotides not matched to a gene: 7. The CDR3 DNA is TGTGCCACCAGTGGCCAGCGGGGTTCTAGCACAGATACGCAGTATTTT. It translates to CATSGQRGSSTDTQYF.

The chain joins TRBV12-3 or TRBV12-4 to TRBJ1-1; no clear D gene. Trimming left V 7 bases short and J 4 bases short, with 13 bases between. The CDR3 is made up of 13 amino acids. The CDR3 region is CASKISGATEAFF. DNA of the CDR3: TGTGCCAGCAAAATATCAGGTGCCACTGAAGCTTTCTTT.

This clonotype was counted only a few times. This chain connects TRBV29-1 to TRBJ1-1; TRBD1 might be the D (5 bases). Germline CDR1 is SQVTM and CDR2 is ANQGSEA. The CDR3 sequence is 13 residues long. V lost 2 bases and J lost 4, with 11 bases in between. For the CDR3, the DNA is TGCAGCGTTGAATTAGGGGAAGTCACTGAAGCTTTCTTT. Translating it yields CSVELGEVTEAFF.

The sample holds a few counts of this clonotype. This chain joins TRBV25-1 and TRBJ2-2; D is uncertain. Looked up from germline, CDR1 is MGHDK and CDR2 is SYGVNS. With 7 bases removed from V and 3 bases from J, the gap between germline ends came to 3 bases. The CDR3 sequence is 11 residues long. The CDR3 DNA sequence: TGTGCCAGCATGGACACCGGGGAGCTGTTTTTT. This gives the protein CASMDTGELFF. Based on the CDR3 plus reference TRBV25-1 and TRBJ2-2, the full variable domain is EADIYQTPRYLVIGTGKKITLECSQTMGHDKMYWYQQDPGMELHLIHYSYGVNSTEKGDLSSESTVSRIRTEHFPLTLESARPSHTSQYLCASMDTGELFFGEGSRLTVL.

This clonotype was observed a few times. The chain combines TRBV7-3 with TRBJ2-1; D gene ambiguous. The germline V gene encodes CDR1 SGHTA and CDR2 FQGTGA. This CDR3 is built from 17 residues. Trimming cost V 2 bases and J 1 base, with 15 bases left between them. CDR3 loop: CASSLSTGASSYNEQFF. The CDR3, as DNA: TGTGCCAGCAGCTTATCGACTGGCGCCTCATCCTACAATGAGCAGTTCTTC.

This clonotype was detected a few times. The V call is TRBV7-9, the J call TRBJ1-2; tentatively, D is TRBD1 (5 bases). Trimming removed 5 bases at V and 1 base at J, with 20 bases between. There are 17 residues in the CDR3. The germline V gene encodes CDR1 SEHNR and CDR2 FQNEAQ (reference sequence). CDR3 coding DNA: TGTGCCAGCAGCCCACCTTTCGTGCAGGGACTTAACTATGGCTACACCTTC. Translation gives CASSPPFVQGLNYGYTF.